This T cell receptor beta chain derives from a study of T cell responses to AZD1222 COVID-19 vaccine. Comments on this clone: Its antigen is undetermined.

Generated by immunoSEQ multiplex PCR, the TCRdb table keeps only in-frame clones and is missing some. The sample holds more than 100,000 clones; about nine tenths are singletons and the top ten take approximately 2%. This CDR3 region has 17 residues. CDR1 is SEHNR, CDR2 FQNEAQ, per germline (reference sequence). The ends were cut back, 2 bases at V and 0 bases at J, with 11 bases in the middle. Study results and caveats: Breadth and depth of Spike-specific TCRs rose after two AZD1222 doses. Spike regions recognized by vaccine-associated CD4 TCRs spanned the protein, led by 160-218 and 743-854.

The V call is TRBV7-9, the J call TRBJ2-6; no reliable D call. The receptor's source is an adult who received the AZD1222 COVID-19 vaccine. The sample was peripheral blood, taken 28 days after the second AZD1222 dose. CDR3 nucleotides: TGTGCCAGCAGCTTACGGGCAGGCCTCTCTGGGGCCAACGTCCTGACTTTC. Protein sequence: CASSLRAGLSGANVLTF.